This TCR beta chain stems from a study of PD-1 blockade in mismatch repair-deficient tumors. Study results and caveats: Tumor-resident clones, often undetectable pretreatment in blood, expanded then contracted after pembrolizumab.

Clones were read by immunoSEQ multiplex PCR, and TCRdb kept only the in-frame ones, dropping some. Of more than 13,000 clones in the sample, around 84% were seen once. Germline CDR1 reads SGDLS; CDR2 reads YYNGEE. Trimming cost V 2 bases and J 3 bases; bases outside gene matches: 8. The CDR3 has 17 amino acids. The sample holds a few counts of this clone. What it binds is not known. This sample's time point: identical roughly 10-day culture without peptide (control). Each of 7 or 8 ELISpot-reactive candidate peptides was used for roughly 11-day stimulation. The sequencing used cells cultured in vitro, collected from a patient treated with pembrolizumab. This chain uses TRBV9 with TRBJ2-1; 10 bases match TRBD2. This clonotype was sampled from an adult with mismatch repair-deficient cancer. Here the CDR3 DNA reads TGTGCCAGCAGCGTCAACCTAGCGGGAGTGGGCTACAATGAGCAGTTCTTC. Translating it yields CASSVNLAGVGYNEQFF.